The clone carrying this T cell receptor (beta chain) was recorded a few times. Its antigen remains unknown. The sample carries other DNA sequences with the same CDR3. The data stem from a study of beta chain features in type 1 diabetes. Overall study findings and caveats: All four CD4+ subsets of Type 1 diabetes patients contained TCRB CDR3s that were moderately but significantly shorter.

Reverse transcription of all isolated RNA meant that expressed TCRB transcripts were sequenced. Measured with immunoSEQ multiplex PCR; TCRdb has only the in-frame clones, and not every one. This table has hundreds of thousands of clones, around 15% appearing once. The CDR3 extends over 11 amino acids. The germline V gene encodes CDR1 GTSNPN and CDR2 SVGIG (reference sequence). V was pared by 0 bases and J by 4 bases, with 3 bases between. This sequence was found in a man aged 18 to 29 with type 1 diabetes. V gene TRBV30 combines with J gene TRBJ1-2, with D uncertain. Sequencing used naive CD4+ T cells from blood. The CDR3 sequence is CAWSVAYGYTF. In nucleotides, the CDR3 is TGTGCCTGGAGTGTAGCCTATGGCTACACCTTC.